One and the same sample provided the 20 T cell receptor beta chains below, sequenced in a study of blood T cell repertoires in COVID-19. Method: immunoSEQ multiplex PCR; TCRdb's copy keeps in-frame clones and lacks some. The sample lists around 220,000 clones; about 90% were seen once. Material: PBMCs or T cells enriched from blood (not recorded which). These receptors were collected from a woman aged 50 to 60 with acute COVID-19.

This chain joins TRBV9 and TRBJ2-7; D may be TRBD2 (6 bases). V lost 0 bases and J lost 3, with 16 bases in between. Germline CDR1 SGDLS, CDR2 YYNGEE. The length of the CDR3 is 16 residues. CDR3 DNA sequence: TGTGCCAGCAGCGTAGAGGAGGGAGTTGGACTCTACGAGCAGTACTTC. Amino acid sequence: CASSVEEGVGLYEQYF.

The chain has TRBV10-3 and TRBJ2-1; no clear D. This CDR3 has 12 residues. The V gene lost 3 bases and the J gene lost 6 bases, with 6 bases spanning the gap. Per the germline V gene, CDR1 is ENHRY and CDR2 is SYGVKD. CDR3 amino acids: CAISDTSNEQFF. The CDR3 DNA reads as TGTGCCATCAGTGATACCAGCAATGAGCAGTTCTTC.

J is TRBJ1-1 and V is TRBV3-1 (or the pseudogene TRBV3-2); 8 nucleotides match TRBD1. Germline V gives CDR1 LGHDT, CDR2 YNNKEL (reference sequence). V dropped 5 bases and J dropped 0; count of bases not matched to a gene: 5. This CDR3 contains 15 residues. CDR3 DNA: TGTGCCAGCAGCTTCGACAGGGGATTGAACACTGAAGCTTTCTTT. Its protein product is CASSFDRGLNTEAFF.

The rearrangement uses TRBV27 and TRBJ2-7, with 10 bases matching TRBD2. The CDR3 contains 15 residues. The J segment lost 1 base and the V segment lost 4 bases, leaving 4 bases of the junction unmatched. Germline assignment: CDR1 MNHEY and CDR2 SMNVEV (reference sequence). CDR3 protein: CASSSRTSGSYEQYF. DNA of the CDR3: TGTGCCAGCAGTTCGAGGACTAGCGGTTCCTACGAGCAGTACTTC.

This chain joins TRBV29-1 and TRBJ1-1, with D tentatively TRBD1 (6 bases). The CDR3 is 14 amino acids. Trimming pared 0 bases from V and 0 bases from J, leaving 8 bases between. Germline V gives CDR1 SQVTM, CDR2 ANQGSEA. As DNA, the CDR3 is TGCAGCGTTGAAGAGGCAGGGGTGAACACTGAAGCTTTCTTT. Encoded protein: CSVEEAGVNTEAFF.

This sequence joins TRBV30 and TRBJ1-5; D unresolved. The CDR3 is made up of 14 amino acids. Germline CDR1 GTSNPN, CDR2 SVGIG (reference sequence). The V end was cut by 2 bases, the J end by 3 bases, with 11 bases between. The CDR3 DNA is TGTGCCTGGAGTAAGGACTCCAACAATCAGCCCCAGCATTTT. Encoded protein: CAWSKDSNNQPQHF.

By share of the sample, this clone is medium-sized. CDR3 nucleotides: TGCGCCAGCAGCTGGGGGGGCCCTGGAAACACCATATATTTT. Translated: CASSWGGPGNTIYF. J is TRBJ1-3 and V is TRBV5-1; a possible D gene is TRBD1 (6 bases). Trimming pared 3 bases from V and 2 bases from J, leaving 9 bases between. The CDR3 contains 14 residues. CDR1 and CDR2 (germline): SGHRS, YFSETQ. The complete variable domain, with remaining parts taken from reference TRBV5-1 and TRBJ1-3, reads KAGVTQTPRYLIKTRGQQVTLSCSPISGHRSVSWYQQTPGQGLQFLFEYFSETQRNKGNFPGRFSGRQFSNSRSEMNVSTLELGDSALYLCASSWGGPGNTIYFGEGSWLTVV.

This clone was observed a few times. This sequence joins TRBV10-3 and TRBJ2-1, with 10 bases lining up with TRBD2. Unmatched junction bases numbered 8, after V lost 3 bases and J lost 6 bases. Germline values: CDR1 ENHRY, CDR2 SYGVKD. This CDR3 is 16 amino acids long. CDR3 amino acids: CAISEQGTSVVNEQFF. CDR3 bases: TGTGCCATCAGTGAACAAGGGACTAGCGTGGTCAATGAGCAGTTCTTC.

This clone appeared a single time. The gene calls are TRBV19 and TRBJ2-3; possible D gene TRBD1, 5 bases. The CDR3 is made up of 13 amino acids. CDR1 and CDR2 (germline): LNHDA, SQIVND (reference sequence). Trimming stripped 6 bases from V and 5 bases from J, with 12 bases between. CDR3 region: CASSPKGEDTQYF. CDR3 DNA sequence: TGTGCCAGTAGCCCTAAAGGGGAAGATACGCAGTATTTT. Full variable domain (rest looked up from reference TRBV19 and TRBJ2-3): DGGITQSPKYLFRKEGQNVTLSCEQNLNHDAMYWYRQDPGQGLRLIYYSQIVNDFQKGDIAEGYSVSREKKESFPLTVTSAQKNPTAFYLCASSPKGEDTQYFGPGTRLTVL.

The chain uses TRBV6-2 or TRBV6-3 and TRBJ2-3; no clear D gene. The germline V gene encodes CDR1 MNHEY and CDR2 SVGEGT. The CDR3 is 14 amino acids. Trimming left V 3 bases short and J 1 base short, with 8 bases between. This CDR3 is CASSYLVGTDTQYF. CDR3 sequence (DNA): TGTGCCAGCAGTTATCTCGTAGGCACAGATACGCAGTATTTT.

The chain couples TRBV19 to TRBJ2-3, with a tentative D call TRBD1 (6 bases). The germline V and J ends were trimmed by 5 bases and 5 bases, with 14 bases remaining between them. Germline V gives CDR1 LNHDA, CDR2 SQIVND (reference sequence). CDR3 length: 14 amino acids. The CDR3 DNA reads as TGTGCCAGTAGTGCCCCGGGGACAAGAGATACGCAGTATTTT. It encodes CASSAPGTRDTQYF.

The chain combines TRBV2 with TRBJ2-4, with unresolved D. This CDR3 comprises 15 residues. Looked up from germline, CDR1 is SNHLY and CDR2 is FYNNEI. V was trimmed by 5 bases and J by 0 bases, leaving 11 bases between them. DNA for the CDR3: TGTGCCAGCAGTACCTCGAGGCTAGCCAAAAACATTCAGTACTTC. Translated, it gives CASSTSRLAKNIQYF.

The chain joins TRBV6-1 to TRBJ2-3, with TRBD1 matching over 8 bases. The CDR3 has 17 amino acids. The ends lost 2 bases at V and 4 bases at J; junction bases unmatched: 11. Germline lookup yields CDR1 MNHNS and CDR2 SASEGT. The CDR3 here is CASSERLGTGQADTQYF. CDR3 DNA sequence: TGTGCCAGCAGTGAACGTCTTGGAACGGGACAGGCAGATACGCAGTATTTT.

The J gene is TRBJ1-4, the V gene TRBV7-9; 7 positions match TRBD1. J was trimmed by 1 base and V by 0 bases; bases with no gene match: 11. The CDR3 runs 19 residues. In germline, CDR1 is SEHNR, CDR2 FQNEAQ (reference sequence). CDR3: CASSLAATGKVETNEKLFF. The CDR3 region has the DNA TGTGCCAGCAGCTTAGCGGCGACAGGGAAGGTGGAAACTAATGAAAAACTGTTTTTT.

This clone showed up just once. The chain links TRBV4-3 to TRBJ2-7; D is perhaps TRBD1 (6 bases). CDR3 size: 16 residues. V lost 1 base, J lost 0 bases, and 13 bases lay in between. The germline CDR1 and CDR2 sequences are LGHNA and YSLEER. The CDR3 sequence: CASSQAETGPSYEQYF. CDR3 coding DNA: TGCGCCAGCAGCCAAGCGGAGACAGGCCCCTCCTACGAGCAGTACTTC.

The CDR3 loop reads CASSVGTANTGELFF. In DNA, the CDR3 is TGTGCCAGCAGCGTAGGGACAGCTAACACCGGGGAGCTGTTTTTT. The rearrangement joins TRBV9 to TRBJ2-2; D is perhaps TRBD1 (6 bases). V was pared by 0 bases and J by 2 bases, with 8 bases between. This CDR3 has 15 amino acids. Germline V gene lookup returns CDR1 SGDLS and CDR2 YYNGEE. The full variable domain, with the rest looked up from reference TRBV9 and TRBJ2-2, is DSGVTQTPKHLITATGQRVTLRCSPRSGDLSVYWYQQSLDQGLQFLIQYYNGEERAKGNILERFSAQQFPDLHSELNLSSLELGDSALYFCASSVGTANTGELFFGEGSRLTVL.

This clone was observed once. The chain recombines TRBV7-8 with TRBJ2-3, with 8 bases matching TRBD1. Germline V gene sequence: CDR1 SGHVS, CDR2 FQNEAQ. The trim removed 5 bases at V and 1 base at J, leaving 11 bases unmatched. This CDR3 region has 17 residues. The CDR3 sequence: CASSVSGTGGGTDTQYF. The CDR3 DNA is TGTGCCAGCAGCGTGTCCGGGACAGGAGGGGGCACAGATACGCAGTATTTT.

V and J are TRBV18 and TRBJ2-2, with TRBD1 as a possible D gene (6 bases). Trimming removed 1 base from V and 3 bases from J, with 9 bases in between. The CDR3 spans 15 residues. Germline V gene sequence: CDR1 KGHSH, CDR2 LQKENI. CDR3 region: CASSPQGQYTGELFF. As DNA, the CDR3 is TGTGCCAGCTCACCACAAGGACAGTACACCGGGGAGCTGTTTTTT.

This clone was seen once. The DNA for the CDR3 is TGTGCCAGCAGCTTATGGTCCCTTAGCGGGAGTGAGACCCAGTACTTC. Translated, it gives CASSLWSLSGSETQYF. The gene calls are TRBV7-2 and TRBJ2-5; TRBD2 matches at 9 bases. This CDR3 contains 16 residues. V dropped 2 bases and J dropped 5; count of bases not matched to a gene: 9. The germline gives CDR1 SGHTA, CDR2 FQGNSA.

CDR3 loop: CASSMTTNYGYTF. In nucleotides, the CDR3 is TGTGCCAGTAGTATGACAACTAACTATGGCTACACCTTC. The rearrangement joins TRBV19 to TRBJ1-2; no clear D gene. The V end was cut by 3 bases, the J end by 0 bases, with 5 bases between. Germline CDR1 LNHDA, CDR2 SQIVND (reference sequence). The CDR3 covers 13 residues.